This TCR beta chain was identified in a study of shared clonotypes between healthy human individuals (TCRdb year 2020). The study in broad terms: The cohort comprised a couple of women and a few men aged 18 to 49 years. For each donor, three plates each were used for CD4 naive and CD4 memory, two plates were used for CD8 naive, and one plate was used for CD8 memory. To estimate repertoire size and how much clonotype sharing occurs between individuals, the study deeply sequenced the blood TCR repertoires of roughly 5 healthy adults. Libraries were prepared and TCR repertoires were sequenced by different laboratories using diverse techniques, in order to increase sequencing depth and limit assay-specific biases. Leukapheresis yielded between about 0.94 and 10 billion PBMCs per donor.

Healthy HIV-negative adults with no recently reported acute infections or vaccinations were included as donors. All donors were Caucasian adults living in Nashville, Tennessee, USA. Magnetic negative selection was used to enrich CD4+ T cells, after which naive cells were positively selected on CD45RA and the negative fraction became the memory subset. After blood collection by leukapheresis, PBMCs were isolated using Ficoll-Histopaque density gradient centrifugation and then cryopreserved in the vapor phase of liquid nitrogen. Analytical flow cytometry was used to check the purity and quantity of each magnetically sorted T cell population. Genomic DNA was isolated from each sorted fraction and quantified by UV absorbance on a Nanodrop 2000c. Germline trimming amounts to 6 bases on V and 6 bases on J, with 6 as the count of junction bases outside the gene matches. CDR1 and CDR2 are read off the germline V gene as ENHRY and SYGVKD. Reading from cysteine to phenylalanine, the CDR3 counts 13 amino acids. This entry keeps only the CDR3 DNA: 39 bases, framed from base 1.

General study outcomes and caveats: The genetic and exposure-history diversity represented was limited by the small number of donors. Rarefaction of sorted-subset datasets indicated incomplete sequencing despite the large sequencing depth. Sampling was limited to blood, and TCR repertoires in tissue likely differ from TCR repertoires in blood. Larger estimated clonotype richness was generally found for naive subsets than for memory subsets. Pairwise subsampling indicated that sequencing depth was expected to affect the degree of clonotype sharing among donors. Compared with non-shared clonotypes, the clonotypes found in all four sorted-subset donors had higher generation probabilities. About 5% of naive CD4, 3.5% of naive CD8, roughly 2.4% of memory CD4, and roughly 0.4% of memory CD8 clonotypes were shared across several donors.

A remark on this clone: Its target antigen remains unknown. No much larger clone is present one base from it, and per-base qualities are unavailable.

TCR CDR3 regions were amplified from genomic DNA by multiplex PCR using the deep immunoSEQ assay. Extracted genomic DNA from each cell subset was spread evenly across all wells of several immunoSEQ 96-well plates, with each plate serving as a replicate. For sorted subsets, 150 to 200 ng genomic DNA, equal to some 28,000 T cell genomes, was loaded into each replicate PCR. The purified libraries were quantified using a Qubit 3.0 fluorometer, sized with a Bioanalyzer 2100, and then quantified again using the KAPA Library Quantification kit. Every immunoSEQ 96-well plate was sequenced on a separate single-read 150-cycle Illumina NextSeq 550 flow cell. Under the source paper's analysis protocol: Because the immunoSEQ output included only junctional sequences and no quality scores, the filtering could not be the same as the filtering used for full-length reads. To assign V/J genes and CDR3, sequences were annotated against IMGT germline references using PyIR, a Python wrapper for IgBLAST v1.9. Reads with weak V/J assignments (E-value above 1e-6), missing CDR3, stop codons, out-of-frame junctions, or ambiguous translated residues were removed. V3J clonotypes were defined as sequences sharing the same inferred V gene, J gene, and CDR3 amino acid sequence. Percentage overlap between repertoires was calculated by dividing the number of shared unique clonotypes by the size of the smaller repertoire. Repertoire richness was assessed with RTK rarefaction, the Chao1 estimator, and Recon v2.1 estimates of unobserved clonotypes. OLGA was used to compute generation probabilities for all TCRbeta clonotypes that the gDNA method yielded from four donors. Here the immuneACCESS table is served through TCRdb, limited to in-frame sequences with V and J called. Missing clones are a known gap in these copies; in checked studies unresolved V genes cover under half, and the rest lacks a known reason. Clone size and V and J calls were adopted from that table, with D and trimming inferred from the DNA. The sample includes more than 2 million clones, with approximately 96% observed a single time. The top ten constitute roughly 0.13% of the sample.

Sequenced input: naive CD4+ T cells sorted from blood. The cell subset or site label for this specimen denotes: CD45RA+ positively selected. The rearrangement combines TRBV10-3 with TRBJ2-3; 7 central nucleotides agree with TRBD1. The sequence was obtained from a man between 18 and 35 years old in good health. The CDR3 protein sequence reads: CAIRDRTADTQYF. The nucleotides read TGTGCCATCAGGGACAGGACAGCCGATACGCAGTATTTT.